These 2 T cell receptor beta chains came from one sample sequenced in a study of cytomegalovirus exposure and HLA in healthy donors. This PCR relied on a set of 60 Vbeta primers and 13 Jbeta primers. The protocol was immunoSEQ multiplex PCR, while the TCRdb copy is restricted to in-frame clones and leaves out a portion. The sample lists 180,000 or so clones; over 80% were seen once. Sample: PBMCs. Receptor source: a man between 40 and 49 years old in good health and CMV-seronegative.

The V call is TRBV5-4, the J call TRBJ2-1; D may be TRBD2 (5 bases). CDR1 SGHNT and CDR2 YYREEE come from the germline V gene (reference sequence). The CDR3 sequence is 14 residues long. Trimming removed 4 bases from V and 2 bases from J, with 10 bases in between. CDR3 DNA: TGTGCCAGCAGCCTCCCACTAGCCTACAATGAGCAGTTCTTC. Its translation: CASSLPLAYNEQFF.

The CDR3 bases are TGTGCCAGCAGTGAGGGCAGGGGGAGCAATCAGCCCCAGCATTTT. It specifies CASSEGRGSNQPQHF. The V gene is TRBV2, the J gene TRBJ1-5; 7 bases match TRBD1. V trimming: 3 bases; J trimming: 1 base; junction bases outside the gene matches: 3. CDR3 length: 15 residues. Germline V gives CDR1 SNHLY, CDR2 FYNNEI. The full variable domain, completed using reference TRBV2 and TRBJ1-5, is EPEVTQTPSHQVTQMGQEVILRCVPISNHLYFYWYRQILGQKVEFLVSFYNNEISEKSEIFDDQFSVERPDGSNFTLKIRSTKLEDSAMYFCASSEGRGSNQPQHFGDGTRLSIL.